This paragraph reports one TCR beta chain. Its antigen is unknown. Together with a sample-barcoded 5' primer, a J-beta primer mix was included in a second PCR lasting roughly 7 to 11 cycles. Every cDNA was tagged by a template-switch adaptor with 12 random nucleotides. TCRdb re-called the 5' RACE reads through MiXCR, storing one row per CDR3 protein. The sample lists about a million distinct CDR3 sequences; roughly 43% were seen once. CDR3 size: 14 residues. V gave up 1 base and J gave up 4 bases, with 9 bases separating them. Germline loops: CDR1 SEHNR, CDR2 FQNEAQ (reference sequence). This record comes from a study of blood T cells in healthy people across ages. Study-level background: Roughly one uniquely barcoded beta molecule per two T cells was captured.

Study-wide points: The study lacked donor CMV status, which possibly confounded expanded clonotype changes.

The sample taken for sequencing was blood. The rearrangement uses TRBV7-9 and TRBJ2-3; D is uncertain. The origin of this receptor is a man between 25 and 39 years old in good health. CDR3 in DNA: TGTGCCAGCAGCTTAGTCCAAGTGGCAGATACGCAGTATTTT. Residues: CASSLVQVADTQYF.